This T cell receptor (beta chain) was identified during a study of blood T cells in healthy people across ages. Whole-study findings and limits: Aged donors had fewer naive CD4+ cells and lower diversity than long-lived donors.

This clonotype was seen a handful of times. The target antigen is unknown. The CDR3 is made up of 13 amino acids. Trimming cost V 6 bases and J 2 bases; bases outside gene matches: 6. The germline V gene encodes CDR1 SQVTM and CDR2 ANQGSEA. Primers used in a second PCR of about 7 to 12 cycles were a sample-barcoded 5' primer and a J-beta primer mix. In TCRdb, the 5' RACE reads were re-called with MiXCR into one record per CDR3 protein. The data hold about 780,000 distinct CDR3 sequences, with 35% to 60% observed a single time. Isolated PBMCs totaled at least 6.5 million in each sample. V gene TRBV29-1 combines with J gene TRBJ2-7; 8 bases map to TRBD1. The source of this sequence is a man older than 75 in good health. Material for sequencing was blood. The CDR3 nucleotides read TGCAGCGTGTTCCGACAGGGGACCTACGAGCAGTACTTC. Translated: CSVFRQGTYEQYF.